This is a list of T cell receptor beta chains from one sample in a study of CD8 T cells in ankylosing spondylitis. TCRdb re-called the 5' RACE reads through MiXCR, storing one row per CDR3 protein. The sample has 200,000 to 300,000 distinct CDR3 sequences, roughly a quarter seen once. The sample was blood, either unsorted or a sorted T cell fraction (not recorded which). These receptors came from a male donor with ankylosing spondylitis or in good health (not recorded which). The CDR3 runs from the conserved cysteine through the conserved F or W. Each record gives: J gene, V gene, clone size, D gene, CDR3 DNA, CDR3 protein. The D gene is left open where the match is weak. Size is omitted from some rows. Given values are once, few, many or a class for expanded clones.

TRBJ2-5 | TRBV7-2 | NA | NA | TGTGCCAGCAGCTTTGAGAGGGGAGAGACCCAGTACTTC | CASSFERGETQYF
TRBJ1-1 | TRBV20-1 | many | NA | TGCAGTGCTAGCCAGGGACCGAACACTGAAGCTTTCTTT | CSASQGPNTEAFF
TRBJ2-3 | TRBV6-1 | NA | NA | TGTGCCAGCAGTGATTTTGGGGATACCACTAGCACAGATACGCAGTATTTT | CASSDFGDTTSTDTQYF
TRBJ2-7 | TRBV6-1 | few | NA | TGTGCCAGCAGTGAAGAGGTCAGGGGCTACGAGCAGTACTTC | CASSEEVRGYEQYF
TRBJ1-2 | TRBV3-1 | NA | NA | TGTGCCAGCACCGACCGTTCCTATGGCTACACCTTC | CASTDRSYGYTF
TRBJ2-7 | TRBV20-1 | NA | NA | TGCAGTGCGGCCCCAGGGAAACCCTCCTACGAGCAGTACTTC | CSAAPGKPSYEQYF
TRBJ2-1 | TRBV10-3 | few | TRBD2 | TGTGCCAGTGGGGGGGTTGCCCTCCATGAGCAGTTCTTC | CASGGVALHEQFF
TRBJ2-3 | TRBV20-1 | few | TRBD1 | TGCAGTGCTTTGACAGGGGGAGATCGAGATACGCAGTATTTT | CSALTGGDRDTQYF
TRBJ2-3 | TRBV20-1 | NA | NA | TGCAGTGCTAGCCGAGCGGGCACAGATACGCAGTATTTT | CSASRAGTDTQYF
TRBJ1-4 | TRBV12-3/TRBV12-4 | many | NA | TGTGCCAGCAGTTCGACACCCAGGCAACTAATGAAAGGAATTCGCGGGAGAATGTTTTTT | CASSSTPRQLMKGIRGRMFF
TRBJ2-7 | TRBV6-1 | NA | TRBD1 | TGTGCCAGCAGTGGGCGCTGGGACAGGGGTTCCGAGCAGTACTTC | CASSGRWDRGSEQYF
TRBJ1-5 | TRBV11-2 | many | NA | TGTGCCAGCAGCCAGAGCGGATATCAGCCCCAGCATTTT | CASSQSGYQPQHF
TRBJ1-2 | TRBV20-1 | few | TRBD1 | TGCAGTGGGGAGGGGGCTTATGGCTACACCTTC | CSGEGAYGYTF
TRBJ2-3 | TRBV20-1 | NA | NA | TGCAGTGCTAGACCCCTCGTCGCTGGGGATCGTGACACAGATACGCAGTATTTT | CSARPLVAGDRDTDTQYF
TRBJ1-2 | TRBV3-1 | once | NA | TGTGCCAGCAGCCAAGTTGGGGGGCGCAGCTATGGCTACACCTTC | CASSQVGGRSYGYTF
TRBJ2-6 | TRBV12-3/TRBV12-4 | few | NA | TGTGCCGGCAGGGTAACTGGGGCCAACGTCCTGACTTTC | CAGRVTGANVLTF
TRBJ2-4 | TRBV11-2 | many | NA | TGTGCCAGCAGCTTAGTAAGGGCCTCCGCCTTAGCCAAAAACATTCAGTACTTC | CASSLVRASALAKNIQYF
TRBJ2-5 | TRBV7-8 | few | NA | TGTGCCAGCAGCTTATCTGATGGAGGGGAAGGGGAGACCCAGTACTTC | CASSLSDGGEGETQYF
TRBJ2-7 | TRBV12-3/TRBV12-4 | few | TRBD1 | TGTGCCAGCAGTCCAGGGGGGACAGGGATCTACGAGCAGTACTTC | CASSPGGTGIYEQYF
TRBJ2-7 | TRBV14 | NA | TRBD2 | TGTGCCAGCAGCCTCCTGGGACTAGGGTCGGACGAGCAGTACTTC | CASSLLGLGSDEQYF
TRBJ2-7 | TRBV10-3 | many | NA | TGTGCCATCGGTCCGGGGGCGTACGAGCAGTACTTC | CAIGPGAYEQYF
TRBJ2-4 | TRBV20-1 | few | NA | TGCAGTGCTAGAGATCGTCTCGATCTAGCCAAAAACATTCAGTACTTC | CSARDRLDLAKNIQYF